The TCR beta chain described here comes from a study of T-cell reconstitution after alpha-beta-depleted transplantation in children. Note on this clonotype: What it recognizes is unknown.

Unique molecular identifiers were incorporated when the TCRbeta library was constructed. TCRdb ran MiXCR on the PCR reads and lists one entry per CDR3 protein. The sample records fewer than 450,000 distinct CDR3 sequences, 15% to 20% being singletons. The germline V gene encodes CDR1 ENHRY and CDR2 SYGVKD. Trimming took 3 bases from V and 6 from J; bases not matched to a gene: 10. The CDR3 is 16 amino acids. Regarding the study as a whole: Several hundred rapidly expanded clones from non-depleted graft cells reportedly supplied alpha-beta T cells about two months post-transplant. Counts and diversity of T cells one year after transplant came mostly from newly produced T cells. TCRbeta diversity was high at day 60 in some patients (a result of surviving recipient T cells and thymic progenitors).

This rearrangement joins TRBV10-3 to TRBJ2-1; 8 bases are a match to TRBD2. The sample in question was PBMCs, mostly from graft donor cells, obtained 360 days after TCRalphabeta/CD19-depleted stem cell transplant. This clonotype was sampled from a male patient between 2 and 15 years old who had a stem cell transplant for acute lymphoblastic leukemia, so the T cells may come from the graft donor. The CDR3 sequence: CAISDLVGTRRNEQFF. The DNA for the CDR3 is TGTGCCATCAGTGATCTGGTCGGGACTAGACGCAATGAGCAGTTCTTC.